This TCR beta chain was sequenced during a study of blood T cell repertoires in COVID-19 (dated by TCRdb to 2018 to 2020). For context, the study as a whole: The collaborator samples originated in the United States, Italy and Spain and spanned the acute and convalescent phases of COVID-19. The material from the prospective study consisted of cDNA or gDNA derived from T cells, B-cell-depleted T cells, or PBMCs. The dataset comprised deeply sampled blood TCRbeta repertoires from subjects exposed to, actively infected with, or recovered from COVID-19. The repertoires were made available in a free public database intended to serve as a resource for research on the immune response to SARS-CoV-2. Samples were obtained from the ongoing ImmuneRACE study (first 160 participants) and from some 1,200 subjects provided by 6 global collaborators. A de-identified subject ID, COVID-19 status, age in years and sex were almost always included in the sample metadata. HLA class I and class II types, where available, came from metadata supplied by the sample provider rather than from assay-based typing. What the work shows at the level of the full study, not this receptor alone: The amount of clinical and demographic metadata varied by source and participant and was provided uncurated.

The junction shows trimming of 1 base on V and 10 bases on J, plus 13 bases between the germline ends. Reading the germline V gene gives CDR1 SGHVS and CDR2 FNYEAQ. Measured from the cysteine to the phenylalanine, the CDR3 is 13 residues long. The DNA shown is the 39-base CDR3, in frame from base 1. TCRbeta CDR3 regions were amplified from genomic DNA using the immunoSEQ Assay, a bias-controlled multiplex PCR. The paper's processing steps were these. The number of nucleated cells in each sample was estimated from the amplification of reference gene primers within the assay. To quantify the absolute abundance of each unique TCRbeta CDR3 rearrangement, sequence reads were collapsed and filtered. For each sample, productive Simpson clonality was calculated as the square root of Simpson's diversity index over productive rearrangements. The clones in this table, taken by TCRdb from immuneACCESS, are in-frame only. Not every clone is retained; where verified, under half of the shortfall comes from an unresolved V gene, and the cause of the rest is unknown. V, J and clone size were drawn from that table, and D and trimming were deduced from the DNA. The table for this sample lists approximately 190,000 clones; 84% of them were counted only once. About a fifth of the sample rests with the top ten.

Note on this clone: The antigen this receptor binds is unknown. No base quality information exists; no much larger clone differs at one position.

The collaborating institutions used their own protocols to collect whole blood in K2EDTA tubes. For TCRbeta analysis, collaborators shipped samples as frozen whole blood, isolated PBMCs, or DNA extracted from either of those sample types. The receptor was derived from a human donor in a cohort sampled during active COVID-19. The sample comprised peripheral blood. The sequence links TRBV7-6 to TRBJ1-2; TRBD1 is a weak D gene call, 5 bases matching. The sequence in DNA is TGTGCCAGCAGCTTAGATCCAGGGCGTGACTACACCTTC. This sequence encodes CASSLDPGRDYTF.